These 29 T cell receptor gamma chains originate from one sample sequenced in a study of Vδ1+ human thymocytes. Study results and limitations: Thymic TRG and TRD repertoires appeared highly polyclonal.

No antigen has been assigned to these receptors. The template was reverse-transcribed extracted RNA. The CDR3 regions were amplified by multiplex PCR from V-gene primers to a constant-region primer. TCRdb re-called the multiplex PCR reads with CATT. The sample consists of 7,500 to 10,000 gamma-chain clones, approximately 51% of them appearing once. Sequencing was done on a sample of Vdelta1+ gamma-delta thymocytes from the thymus. Subset: FACS-sorted CD3+ TCRalphabeta- TCRVdelta1+ TCRVdelta2- thymocytes. Source of these receptors: a girl under three years old who had congenital heart surgery.

This clone was seen only once. The chain couples TRGV8 to TRGJ1 or TRGJ2. The J gene, left out of TCRdb, was set here by checking the DNA against germline. The junction had 10 bases not matched to a gene; V was cut back by 2 bases and J by 3 bases. The germline V gene has CDR1 VENAVY and CDR2 YDSYNSRV. The CDR3 loop spans 15 amino acids. CDR3 residues: CATWDIWGPYYKKLF. The CDR3 DNA reads as TGTGCCACCTGGGATATTTGGGGTCCTTATTATAAGAAACTCTTT.

In its sample, this clone was seen a few times. V is TRGV3 and J is TRGJP2. This CDR3 region has 16 residues. CDR1 and CDR2 from the germline V gene are VTNTFY and YDVSTARD (reference sequence). The trim removed 0 bases at V and 2 bases at J, leaving 6 bases unmatched. The CDR3 protein is CATWDRRMSSDWIKTF. CDR3 bases: TGTGCCACCTGGGACAGGCGGATGAGTAGTGATTGGATCAAGACGTTT.

Note on this clone: Other DNA sequences in the same sample also yield this CDR3. The chain combines TRGV3 with TRGJ1 or TRGJ2. TCRdb leaves out the J gene; it was filled in here by matching the DNA to germline. V shed 0 bases, J shed 5 bases, and the junction held 7 bases outside the gene matches. Germline loops: CDR1 VTNTFY, CDR2 YDVSTARD (reference sequence). The CDR3 totals 14 residues. The CDR3 region has the DNA TGTGCCACCTGGGACAGGCCTAGGGATTATAAGAAACTCTTT. It encodes CATWDRPRDYKKLF.

V is TRGV8 and J is TRGJ1 or TRGJ2. The J gene comes from matching the DNA to germline here; TCRdb lacks it. V lost 6 bases, J lost 1 base, and 3 bases stayed unmatched. From germline, CDR1 is VENAVY and CDR2 YDSYNSRV. The CDR3 totals 12 residues. The CDR3 sequence is CATWHNYYKKLF. CDR3 coding DNA: TGTGCCACCTGGCACAATTATTATAAGAAACTCTTT.

The gene calls are TRGV2 and TRGJ1 or TRGJ2. The J gene, not given by TCRdb, was assigned here from a germline match of the nucleotide sequence. The CDR3 extends over 14 amino acids. Germline V gene lookup returns CDR1 EGSNGY and CDR2 YDSYNSKV. With V trimmed by 0 bases and J by 5 bases, 7 bases remained unmatched. The CDR3 loop is CATWDGPHDYKKLF. The CDR3 DNA follows: TGTGCCACCTGGGACGGGCCCCATGATTATAAGAAACTCTTT.

The chain couples TRGV8 to TRGJ1 or TRGJ2. Because TCRdb records no J gene, it was assigned here through a match of the DNA to germline. The J segment lost 5 bases and the V segment lost 3 bases, leaving 4 bases of the junction unmatched. Germline CDR1 VENAVY, CDR2 YDSYNSRV. The CDR3 loop spans 12 amino acids. CDR3 loop: CATWDYDYKKLF. CDR3 nucleotides: TGTGCCACCTGGGATTACGATTATAAGAAACTCTTT.

The rearrangement links TRGV3 to TRGJ1 or TRGJ2. The J gene, not given by TCRdb, was assigned here from a germline match of the nucleotide sequence. The CDR3 covers 13 residues. V lost 1 base and J lost 7; bases outside the gene matches: 7. The germline V gene encodes CDR1 VTNTFY and CDR2 YDVSTARD (reference sequence). The CDR3 loop reads CATWDSVRYKKLF. CDR3 coding DNA: TGTGCCACCTGGGACAGTGTGAGATATAAGAAACTCTTT.

The chain is built from TRGV8 and TRGJ1 or TRGJ2. The J gene is absent in TCRdb and was assigned here via DNA matching to germline. Unmatched junction bases numbered 8, after V lost 1 base and J lost 5 bases. The CDR3 has 14 amino acids. CDR1 is VENAVY and CDR2 is YDSYNSRV in the germline V gene. DNA for the CDR3: TGTGCCACCTGGGATAGTATTTGGAATTATAAGAAACTCTTT. Its translation: CATWDSIWNYKKLF.

V is TRGV3 and J is TRGJ1 or TRGJ2. Germline CDR1 VTNTFY, CDR2 YDVSTARD (reference sequence). There are 13 residues in the CDR3. The V and J ends lost 12 bases and 8 bases, in that order; junction bases with no gene match: 19. CDR3 DNA: TGTGCCGCCTTTTTCCCGTTGACGCATAAGAAACTCTTT. Encoded protein: CAAFFPLTHKKLF.

The V call is TRGV9, the J call TRGJ1 or TRGJ2. The J segment lost 7 bases and the V segment lost 0 bases, leaving 6 bases of the junction unmatched. Germline V gene sequence: CDR1 GITISATS, CDR2 ISYDGTV (reference sequence). CDR3 length equals 13 residues. This chain's CDR3 is CALWEVSGYKKLF. DNA for the CDR3: TGTGCCTTGTGGGAGGTGTCAGGGTATAAGAAACTCTTT.

The chain combines TRGV5 with TRGJP2. No J gene is reported in TCRdb; it was inferred here by comparing the DNA with germline. This CDR3 is built from 11 residues. With V trimmed by 3 bases and J by 11 bases, 3 bases remained unmatched. CDR1 is VINAFY and CDR2 is YDVSNSKD in the germline V gene. The CDR3: CATWDGWIKTF. CDR3 nucleotides: TGTGCCACCTGGGACGGGTGGATCAAGACGTTT.

The chain uses TRGV8 and TRGJ1 or TRGJ2. Here the J gene was assigned by germline matching of the DNA, as TCRdb has none. J was trimmed by 8 bases and V by 3 bases; bases with no gene match: 4. Germline-derived CDR1 and CDR2 are VENAVY and YDSYNSRV. The CDR3 has 11 amino acids. CDR3 sequence: CATWDHHKKLF. The CDR3 DNA reads as TGTGCCACCTGGGATCATCATAAGAAACTCTTT.

The chain couples TRGV4 to TRGJ1 or TRGJ2. The J gene is not listed in TCRdb, so it was assigned here from a DNA match to germline. Trimming took 3 bases from V and 12 from J; bases not matched to a gene: 5. This CDR3 is built from 10 residues. Germline CDR1 EGSTGY, CDR2 YDSYTSSV. In nucleotides, the CDR3 is TGTGCCACCTGGGATTGGGGGAAACTCTTT. The encoded protein is CATWDWGKLF.

The gene calls are TRGV2 and TRGJ1 or TRGJ2. As TCRdb names no J gene, one was assigned here on the basis of a DNA match to germline. Trimming removed 4 bases from V and 3 bases from J; junction bases left unmatched: 3. This CDR3 is 12 amino acids long. CDR1 EGSNGY and CDR2 YDSYNSKV come from the germline V gene. The chain's CDR3 is CATWESYYKKLF. For the CDR3, the DNA is TGTGCCACCTGGGAAAGTTATTATAAGAAACTCTTT.

This chain uses TRGV3 with TRGJ1 or TRGJ2. The J gene, absent from TCRdb, was called here by matching the DNA to germline. There are 14 residues in the CDR3. The germline V gene encodes CDR1 VTNTFY and CDR2 YDVSTARD (reference sequence). V gave up 0 bases and J gave up 8 bases; unmatched junction bases: 10. CDR3 sequence reads: CATWDRRTRNKKLF. CDR3 bases: TGTGCCACCTGGGACAGGCGGACCCGAAATAAGAAACTCTTT.

A word on this clone: This may be a read error: a much more frequent sequence differs by one nucleotide. This sample also contains other DNA sequences that code for the same CDR3. V gene TRGV8 combines with J gene TRGJ1 or TRGJ2. The J gene was missing in TCRdb and was found by matching the end of the DNA to germline. J lost 7 bases, V lost 1 base, and 1 base had no gene match. CDR1 and CDR2 (germline): VENAVY, YDSYNSRV. The CDR3 loop spans 11 amino acids. In DNA form, the CDR3 reads TGTGCCACCTGGGATAGATATAAGAAACTCTTT. It codes for CATWDRYKKLF.

The chain uses TRGV2 and TRGJ1 or TRGJ2. Germline matching of the DNA provided the J gene here, since TCRdb leaves it blank. V lost 5 bases to trimming and J lost 12 bases; unmatched junction nucleotides: 16. The CDR3 is 13 residues long. Germline V gene data show CDR1 as EGSNGY and CDR2 as YDSYNSKV. CDR3 region: CATWAKGADWKLF. The CDR3 DNA reads TGTGCCACCTGGGCCAAGGGGGCCGATTGGAAACTCTTT.

In this sample, this clone turned up a few times. The V and J genes are TRGV3 and TRGJ1 or TRGJ2. The J gene, left out of TCRdb, was set here by checking the DNA against germline. The CDR3 is made up of 15 amino acids. Germline trimming cut 2 bases from V and 0 bases from J; bases unmatched to any gene: 7. From germline, CDR1 is VTNTFY and CDR2 YDVSTARD (reference sequence). The CDR3 loop is CATWDNLTNYYKKLF. The CDR3 nucleotides are TGTGCCACCTGGGACAATTTGACGAATTATTATAAGAAACTCTTT.

The rearrangement uses TRGV3 and TRGJ1 or TRGJ2. The J gene was not available in TCRdb and was assigned here by matching the DNA to germline segments. The germline V gene encodes CDR1 VTNTFY and CDR2 YDVSTARD (reference sequence). The CDR3 contains 12 residues. The junction had 7 bases not matched to a gene; V was cut back by 5 bases and J by 6 bases. In DNA, the CDR3 is TGTGCCACCTGGGCCGCGGCTTATAAGAAACTCTTT. This gives the protein CATWAAAYKKLF.

J is TRGJ1 or TRGJ2 and V is TRGV3. As TCRdb names no J gene, one was assigned here on the basis of a DNA match to germline. Germline trimming cut 3 bases from V and 0 bases from J; bases unmatched to any gene: 5. Per the germline V gene, CDR1 is VTNTFY and CDR2 is YDVSTARD (reference sequence). This CDR3 has 14 amino acids. The CDR3 loop reads CATWDLPNYYKKLF. CDR3 nucleotides: TGTGCCACCTGGGACCTACCGAATTATTATAAGAAACTCTTT.

This clone turned up a few times. J is TRGJ1 or TRGJ2 and V is TRGV9. This CDR3 is built from 13 residues. V shed 1 base and J 4 bases; nucleotides not matched to a gene: 4. Germline values: CDR1 GITISATS, CDR2 ISYDGTV (reference sequence). CDR3 in DNA: TGTGCCTTGTGGGAGGTCACATATTATAAGAAACTCTTT. Protein sequence: CALWEVTYYKKLF.

The J gene is TRGJ1 or TRGJ2, the V gene TRGV9. No J segment appears in TCRdb, so it was assigned here by matching the sequence to germline. V trimming: 0 bases; J trimming: 12 bases; junction bases outside the gene matches: 8. Germline CDR1 and CDR2: GITISATS and ISYDGTV (reference sequence). The CDR3 length is 12 residues. The CDR3 DNA sequence: TGTGCCTTGTGGGAGGTGCTCCCGGGGAAACTCTTT. This encodes CALWEVLPGKLF.

This sequence joins TRGV9 and TRGJ1 or TRGJ2. Here the J gene came from matching the DNA to germline, since TCRdb omits it. This CDR3 has 12 residues. The V gene's germline CDR1 is GITISATS and CDR2 ISYDGTV (reference sequence). J gave up 7 bases and V 4 bases, and 7 bases lay outside the gene matches. The CDR3 nucleotides read TGTGCCTTGTGGGACAGACTCTATAAGAAACTCTTT. Translated: CALWDRLYKKLF.

This chain connects TRGV9 to TRGJ1 or TRGJ2. This CDR3 region has 12 residues. Germline CDR1 GITISATS, CDR2 ISYDGTV (reference sequence). The V gene end was trimmed by 5 bases and the J gene end by 3 bases; junction bases not matched to a gene: 4. The CDR3 here is CALWVTYYKKLF. CDR3 coding DNA: TGTGCCTTGTGGGTCACTTATTATAAGAAACTCTTT.

The chain combines TRGV9 with TRGJ1 or TRGJ2. No J gene was available from TCRdb, and it was assigned here by a germline match of the DNA. Germline-derived CDR1 and CDR2 are GITISATS and ISYDGTV (reference sequence). The CDR3 loop spans 12 amino acids. Trimming took 0 bases from V and 10 from J; bases not matched to a gene: 6. The CDR3 here is CALWEVYPKKLF. The CDR3, as DNA: TGTGCCTTGTGGGAGGTGTATCCCAAGAAACTCTTT.

The rearrangement joins TRGV2 to TRGJ1 or TRGJ2. TCRdb offers no J gene call, so here the DNA was matched to germline to obtain one. CDR1 EGSNGY and CDR2 YDSYNSKV come from the germline V gene. This CDR3 is 11 amino acids long. Germline trimming cut 2 bases from V and 8 bases from J; bases unmatched to any gene: 3. This CDR3 reads CATWDEHKKLF. Written as DNA, the CDR3 is TGTGCCACCTGGGACGAGCATAAGAAACTCTTT.

The chain uses TRGV3 and TRGJ1 or TRGJ2. V was pared by 0 bases and J by 11 bases, with 4 bases of the junction left unmatched. Germline V gene lookup returns CDR1 VTNTFY and CDR2 YDVSTARD (reference sequence). The CDR3 contains 11 residues. CDR3 sequence reads: CATWDRRQKLF. CDR3 DNA: TGTGCCACCTGGGACAGGCGGCAGAAACTCTTT.

This clone is categorized as medium-sized. The chain links TRGV9 to TRGJ1 or TRGJ2. V was pared by 0 bases and J by 9 bases, with 2 bases of the junction left unmatched. The CDR3 spans 11 residues. Germline-derived CDR1 and CDR2 are GITISATS and ISYDGTV (reference sequence). This CDR3 reads CALWEVGKKLF. The CDR3 region has the DNA TGTGCCTTGTGGGAGGTGGGTAAGAAACTCTTT.

The chain recombines TRGV8 with TRGJ1 or TRGJ2. TCRdb gives no J gene; it was assigned here by matching the DNA to germline. Germline CDR1 reads VENAVY; CDR2 reads YDSYNSRV. J gave up 5 bases and V 0 bases, and 10 bases lay outside the gene matches. CDR3 size: 15 residues. As DNA, the CDR3 is TGTGCCACCTGGGATAGGTTTGGTAGGCATTATAAGAAACTCTTT. Protein product: CATWDRFGRHYKKLF.